Shown below are 13 T cell receptor beta chains from a single sample sequenced in a study of blood T cells in healthy people across ages. Combining a sample-barcoded 5' primer with a J-beta primer mix, a second PCR ran for 7 to 11 cycles. Via MiXCR, TCRdb re-called the 5' RACE reads, giving one row per CDR3 protein. The sample holds over 550,000 distinct CDR3 sequences, less than 35% seen once. Material for sequencing was blood. These receptors came from a woman older than 75 in good health.

This clonotype was found many times. J is TRBJ2-1 and V is TRBV5-1, with D perhaps given as TRBD1 or TRBD2 (6 bases each). Trimming removed 4 bases from V and 7 bases from J, with 21 bases in between. The CDR3 consists of 16 residues. CDR1 is SGHRS, CDR2 YFSETQ, per germline. The CDR3 sequence is CASSRGGGGTSNEQFF. The CDR3 region has the DNA TGCGCCAGCAGCCGGGGAGGAGGGGGGACCTCGAATGAGCAGTTCTTC.

As regards this clonotype: This may be a read error, as it is one base from a much larger clone. V usage is TRBV20-1 and J usage is TRBJ2-3, with 11 bases aligning to TRBD1. This CDR3 region has 14 residues. In germline, CDR1 is DFQATT, CDR2 SNEGSKA (reference sequence). Trimming removed 6 bases from V and 7 bases from J; junction bases left unmatched: 9. The CDR3 DNA reads TGCAGTGCATTGGACAGGGGGCGATCCAATACGCAGTATTTT. Translation: CSALDRGRSNTQYF.

This chain joins TRBV3-1 and TRBJ2-7; D not resolved. V lost 4 bases and J lost 0, with 10 bases in between. This CDR3 region has 14 residues. Germline assignment: CDR1 LGHDT and CDR2 YNNKEL (reference sequence). The CDR3 region is CASSRLESSYEQYF. CDR3 nucleotide sequence: TGTGCCAGCAGCCGCCTTGAGAGCTCCTACGAGCAGTACTTC.

The gene calls are TRBV4-1 and TRBJ2-5, with D perhaps matching TRBD2 (7 bases). Deletions cut 1 base from V and 11 bases from J, with 32 bases between. Germline V lookup: CDR1 MGHRA, CDR2 YSYEKL. The CDR3 length is 19 residues. The CDR3 reads CASSQVPGGGLVGANEQYF. The CDR3 DNA is TGCGCCAGCAGCCAAGTCCCGGGGGGAGGACTAGTGGGGGCAAATGAGCAGTACTTC.

This clonotype showed up many times. The chain joins TRBV5-6 to TRBJ2-4, with 9 nucleotides matching TRBD1. The CDR3 length is 15 residues. With 1 base clipped from V and 7 bases from J, the junction kept 6 bases outside the gene matches. Per the germline V gene, CDR1 is SGHDT and CDR2 is YYEEEE. CDR3 protein: CASSLQLGQGNIQYF. As DNA, the CDR3 is TGTGCCAGCAGCTTGCAATTAGGACAGGGGAACATTCAGTACTTC.

The chain carries TRBV5-1 and TRBJ2-3; D not resolved. V lost 2 bases and J lost 0, with 10 bases in between. The CDR3 runs to 15 residues. From germline, CDR1 is SGHRS and CDR2 YFSETQ. CDR3 DNA: TGCGCCAGCAGCTTCAGCCCGACTAGCACAGATACGCAGTATTTT. Protein: CASSFSPTSTDTQYF.

This clonotype was counted ten times or more. The chain recombines TRBV7-2 with TRBJ1-2; D gene unclear. The V gene lost 5 bases and the J gene lost 10 bases, with 23 bases spanning the gap. This CDR3 has 15 amino acids. Germline CDR1 reads SGHTA; CDR2 reads FQGNSA. CDR3: CASSQLPGYMIDYTF. In DNA form, the CDR3 reads TGTGCCAGCAGCCAATTACCGGGCTATATGATTGACTACACCTTC.

There are many counts of this clonotype. V is TRBV20-1 and J is TRBJ1-1, with D perhaps matching TRBD1 (6 bases). The CDR3 spans 15 residues. The germline gives CDR1 DFQATT, CDR2 SNEGSKA (reference sequence). V dropped 5 bases and J dropped 1 base, with 17 bases sitting between them. In nucleotides, the CDR3 is TGCAGTGCTGGAGCAAGGGGGAAAGGGAACACTGAAGCTTTCTTT. Translating gives CSAGARGKGNTEAFF.

The chain joins TRBV20-1 to TRBJ2-4, with 12 bases that match TRBD2. The closer fit of TRBJ2-7 to the DNA end suggests the J call may be wrong. Germline V gene data show CDR1 as DFQATT and CDR2 as SNEGSKA (reference sequence). The CDR3 runs 15 residues. CDR3 residues: CSARAWTSGDNEQYF. DNA for the CDR3: TGCAGTGCTAGAGCCTGGACTAGCGGGGACAACGAGCAGTACTTC.

The V gene is TRBV5-1, the J gene TRBJ2-4, with TRBD2 as a possible D gene (6 bases). This CDR3 is 12 amino acids long. V lost 4 bases to trimming and J lost 9 bases, with 11 bases between them. Germline values: CDR1 SGHRS, CDR2 YFSETQ. The CDR3 loop is CASSPRGSIQYF. The CDR3 nucleotides read TGCGCCAGCAGCCCACGGGGGAGCATTCAGTACTTC.

This clonotype was seen repeatedly, ten times or more. The genes are TRBV20-1 and TRBJ2-1; 8 bases line up with TRBD1. From germline, CDR1 is DFQATT and CDR2 SNEGSKA (reference sequence). The CDR3 has 14 amino acids. Trimming cost V 5 bases and J 4 bases; bases outside gene matches: 7. The CDR3 DNA reads as TGCAGTGCTCACGACAGGGGCGGTTACAATGAGCAGTTCTTC. Its protein is CSAHDRGGYNEQFF.

The chain links TRBV29-1 to TRBJ2-1, with D hard to call. The CDR3 has 12 residues. In germline, CDR1 is SQVTM, CDR2 ANQGSEA. Trimming took 8 bases from V and 7 from J, leaving 15 bases between them. The chain's CDR3 is CSTDSYTNEQFF. The CDR3 coding sequence is TGCAGCACAGACTCCTATACAAATGAGCAGTTCTTC.

For this clonotype: Given a much more abundant clone one base away, this may be a read error. The V and J genes are TRBV6-5 and TRBJ2-1; possibly TRBD1 for D (5 bases). Germline-derived CDR1 and CDR2 are MNHEY and SVGAGI. This CDR3 has 14 residues. The CDR3 DNA reads as TGTGCCAGCAGTTCAACGACAGCTTACAATGAGCGGTTCTTC. Translation gives CASSSTTAYNERFF.